The 28 T cell receptor beta chains reported below all come from one sample, sequenced in a study of shared T cell receptors in the human thymus. Profiling relied on immunoSEQ multiplex PCR, and the TCRdb table lists in-frame clones only, not all of them. The sample has about 380,000 clones, roughly 94% seen once; the top ten hold 0.02%. The sample taken for sequencing was thymocytes. Receptors originate from a human donor.

This CDR3 is CSVKDQPQHF. CDR3 coding DNA: TGCAGCGTGAAGGATCAGCCCCAGCATTTT. This chain joins TRBV29-1 and TRBJ1-5, with D unresolved. The CDR3 runs 10 residues. V gave up 6 bases and J gave up 5 bases, with 5 bases separating them. Germline CDR1 is SQVTM and CDR2 is ANQGSEA. The full variable domain, completed using reference TRBV29-1 and TRBJ1-5, is SAVISQKPSRDICQRGTSLTIQCQVDSQVTMMFWYRQQPGQSLTLIATANQGSEATYESGFVIDKFPISRPNLTFSTLTVSNMSPEDSSIYLCSVKDQPQHFGDGTRLSIL.

V and J are TRBV7-9 and TRBJ2-1, with D perhaps assigned TRBD1 or TRBD2 (5 bases each). This CDR3 is built from 13 residues. Germline CDR1 SEHNR, CDR2 FQNEAQ (reference sequence). Deletions cut 5 bases from V and 15 bases from J, with 20 bases between. The CDR3 bases are TGTGCCAGCAGCCGTAGGGCACGGGACGTACGGTTCTTC. Its translation is CASSRRARDVRFF.

V and J are TRBV7-2 and TRBJ2-3; tentatively, D is TRBD1 or TRBD2 (5 bases each). The length of the CDR3 is 17 residues. CDR1 and CDR2 from the germline V gene are SGHTA and FQGNSA. Trimming pared 5 bases from V and 2 bases from J, leaving 20 bases between. CDR3 bases: TGTGCCAGCAGCCCCGGGACCCCGATAACCCACACAGATACGCAGTATTTT. This translates into CASSPGTPITHTDTQYF. Together with reference TRBV7-2 and TRBJ2-3, the CDR3 gives the full variable domain: GAGVSQSPSNKVTEKGKDVELRCDPISGHTALYWYRQSLGQGLEFLIYFQGNSAPDKSGLPSDRFSAERTGGSVSTLTIQRTQQEDSAVYLCASSPGTPITHTDTQYFGPGTRLTVL.

The chain has TRBV7-2 and TRBJ1-3; D not certain. CDR3 length equals 15 residues. Germline assignment: CDR1 SGHTA and CDR2 FQGNSA. Trimming took off 5 bases at V and 4 bases at J, with 15 bases between the two ends. CDR3 sequence reads: CASSPQEGPGNTIYF. The DNA for the CDR3 is TGTGCCAGCAGCCCGCAGGAGGGCCCAGGAAACACCATATATTTT.

A note on this clone: This sample also contains other DNA sequences that code for the same CDR3. V gene TRBV11-2 combines with J gene TRBJ2-3, with a weak D call TRBD2 (5 bases). V gave up 3 bases and J gave up 1 base, with 5 bases separating them. The CDR3 extends over 13 amino acids. Germline V gives CDR1 SGHAT, CDR2 FQNNGV. The CDR3 protein is CASSLEGTDTQYF. The CDR3 DNA reads TGTGCCAGCAGCTTGGAGGGCACAGATACGCAGTATTTT.

The J gene is TRBJ2-7, the V gene TRBV27; 7 bases are a match to TRBD1. CDR3 length: 17 residues. Germline values: CDR1 MNHEY, CDR2 SMNVEV (reference sequence). Trimming took 4 bases from V and 5 from J; bases not matched to a gene: 17. This CDR3 reads CASSSGTEAGVIHEQYF. In nucleotides, the CDR3 is TGTGCCAGCAGTTCCGGGACAGAAGCAGGAGTGATACACGAGCAGTACTTC.

The chain employs TRBV6-1 and TRBJ2-4; tentatively, D is TRBD1 (6 bases). The CDR3 is 15 amino acids. Germline values: CDR1 MNHNS, CDR2 SASEGT. V was clipped by 2 bases and J by 6 bases, with 14 bases between them. The CDR3 DNA follows: TGTGCCAGCAGTGAAAGGATCAGGGGCCCAAACATTCAGTACTTC. Its translation: CASSERIRGPNIQYF.

In its sample, this clone was seen once. The V and J genes are TRBV4-1 and TRBJ2-6; 7 bases are a match to TRBD1. Looked up from germline, CDR1 is MGHRA and CDR2 is YSYEKL. The CDR3 loop spans 20 amino acids. With V trimmed by 1 base and J by 4 bases, 16 bases remained unmatched. CDR3 region: CASSQAGTVQVWSGANVLTF. The CDR3 nucleotides read TGCGCCAGCAGCCAAGCAGGGACAGTGCAAGTGTGGTCCGGGGCCAACGTCCTGACTTTC.

The rearrangement links TRBV23-1 to TRBJ2-1; the D gene is possibly TRBD2 (7 bases). TRBV23-1 is an open reading frame whose function is uncertain. CDR3 length: 17 residues. The V and J ends lost 7 bases and 3 bases respectively, with 22 bases between them. The CDR3 bases are TGCGCCAGCATCCGGGGTAAGCGGGACAACTACTACAATGAGCAGTTCTTC. Encoded protein: CASIRGKRDNYYNEQFF.

This clone was detected once. V usage is TRBV7-3 and J usage is TRBJ2-1; 8 bases align to TRBD2. Germline V gives CDR1 SGHTA, CDR2 FQGTGA. This CDR3 contains 16 residues. The V and J ends lost 5 bases and 7 bases, in that order; junction bases with no gene match: 13. The CDR3 loop reads CASSAWGLEAQNEQFF. The CDR3 DNA is TGTGCCAGCAGCGCCTGGGGACTAGAGGCTCAAAATGAGCAGTTCTTC.

The rearrangement links TRBV27 to TRBJ1-5; D remains unclear. V was clipped by 3 bases and J by 1 base, with 10 bases between them. The germline CDR1 and CDR2 sequences are MNHEY and SMNVEV (reference sequence). The CDR3 contains 15 residues. This CDR3 is CASSFISDSNQPQHF. DNA of the CDR3: TGTGCCAGCAGTTTTATTTCGGACAGCAATCAGCCCCAGCATTTT.

This rearrangement joins TRBV7-6 to TRBJ1-4; TRBD1 might be the D (6 bases). Germline values: CDR1 SGHVS, CDR2 FNYEAQ. V was pared by 2 bases and J by 0 bases, with 13 bases between. CDR3 size: 17 residues. The CDR3 loop is CASSLKGTPATNEKLFF. CDR3 DNA sequence: TGTGCCAGCAGCTTAAAGGGGACACCTGCAACTAATGAAAAACTGTTTTTT.

The rearrangement joins TRBV29-1 to TRBJ2-6; D remains ambiguous. Trimming took off 1 base at V and 0 bases at J, with 13 bases between the two ends. The CDR3 spans 17 residues. Germline lookup yields CDR1 SQVTM and CDR2 ANQGSEA. The CDR3 sequence: CSVEAITESSGANVLTF. Here the CDR3 DNA reads TGCAGCGTTGAAGCCATTACAGAGAGCTCTGGGGCCAACGTCCTGACTTTC.

The rearrangement uses TRBV4-1 and TRBJ2-7, with D possibly called TRBD1 or TRBD2 (6 bases each). This CDR3 region has 15 residues. V lost 4 bases and J lost 6, with 19 bases in between. Germline V gene data show CDR1 as MGHRA and CDR2 as YSYEKL. The CDR3: CASSRKRRGETEQYF. DNA of the CDR3: TGCGCCAGCAGCCGTAAAAGAAGGGGGGAAACCGAGCAGTACTTC.

The rearrangement joins TRBV7-8 to TRBJ2-7, with a weak D call TRBD2 (6 bases). This CDR3 spans 14 amino acids. CDR1 and CDR2 (germline): SGHVS, FQNEAQ. Trimming stripped 2 bases from V and 4 bases from J, with 12 bases between. CDR3 DNA: TGTGCCAGCAGCTTAAGACTAGTCCATTACGAGCAGTACTTC. Its translation is CASSLRLVHYEQYF.

J is TRBJ1-4 and V is TRBV19; the D gene is possibly TRBD1 (6 bases). The CDR3 contains 14 residues. Trimming took off 1 base at V and 4 bases at J, with 7 bases between the two ends. Germline CDR1 reads LNHDA; CDR2 reads SQIVND (reference sequence). The CDR3 sequence: CASSIGGRNEKLFF. Written as DNA, the CDR3 is TGTGCCAGTAGTATAGGGGGGCGTAATGAAAAACTGTTTTTT.

This clone was detected once. This chain uses TRBV10-3 with TRBJ1-1; D unresolved. This CDR3 is built from 14 residues. The germline V and J ends were trimmed by 4 bases and 1 base, with 10 bases remaining between them. From germline, CDR1 is ENHRY and CDR2 SYGVKD. The CDR3 sequence is CAISVVGSNTEAFF. CDR3 nucleotides: TGTGCCATCAGTGTAGTAGGGTCGAACACTGAAGCTTTCTTT.

V gene TRBV7-9 combines with J gene TRBJ2-7, with 7 bases lining up with TRBD1. This CDR3 region has 15 residues. CDR1 SEHNR and CDR2 FQNEAQ come from the germline V gene (reference sequence). V was clipped by 5 bases and J by 4 bases; unmatched bases: 11. CDR3 sequence reads: CASSQHEQGEYEQYF. The CDR3 region has the DNA TGTGCCAGCAGCCAACACGAGCAGGGGGAGTACGAGCAGTACTTC.

The count of this clone is one. The chain combines TRBV18 with TRBJ2-2, with 10 bases identical to TRBD2. Germline trimming cut 2 bases from V and 6 bases from J; bases unmatched to any gene: 6. Germline V CDR1 and CDR2: KGHSH, LQKENI. CDR3 length equals 16 residues. CDR3 amino acids: CASSPSVAGGPGELFF. CDR3 nucleotide sequence: TGTGCCAGCTCACCATCGGTAGCGGGAGGACCCGGGGAGCTGTTTTTT.

This clone was observed once. V gene TRBV27 combines with J gene TRBJ2-3; 7 bases align to TRBD1. Germline trimming cut 6 bases from V and 5 bases from J; bases unmatched to any gene: 11. The CDR3 has 15 amino acids. Germline V gene lookup returns CDR1 MNHEY and CDR2 SMNVEV (reference sequence). CDR3 sequence: CASSSQRGQGDTQYF. In DNA, the CDR3 is TGTGCCAGCAGCAGTCAGAGGGGGCAGGGAGATACGCAGTATTTT.

The rearrangement joins TRBV7-9 to TRBJ2-3; 9 bases line up with TRBD2. CDR1 and CDR2 (germline): SEHNR, FQNEAQ (reference sequence). The CDR3 covers 16 residues. V lost 5 bases, J lost 4 bases, and 10 bases stayed unmatched. For the CDR3, the DNA is TGTGCCAGCAGCCCACGGAGCGGGAGGTTCCCAGATACGCAGTATTTT. This translates into CASSPRSGRFPDTQYF.

The chain uses TRBV27 and TRBJ2-1, with 8 bases fitting TRBD2. Germline V gene sequence: CDR1 MNHEY, CDR2 SMNVEV (reference sequence). The CDR3 spans 15 residues. V dropped 3 bases and J dropped 6; count of bases not matched to a gene: 7. CDR3 protein: CASSFATSGTNEQFF. In DNA, the CDR3 is TGTGCCAGCAGTTTTGCTACTAGCGGTACCAATGAGCAGTTCTTC.

The chain links TRBV4-2 to TRBJ2-2, with TRBD1 matching 7 bases. Germline-derived CDR1 and CDR2 are LGHNA and YNFKEQ. Trimming at V came to 4 bases and at J to 0 bases, leaving 5 bases not matched to a gene. This CDR3 has 16 residues. CDR3 in DNA: TGTGCCAGCAGCCGGTTGACAGGGTCGAACACCGGGGAGCTGTTTTTT. Translating it yields CASSRLTGSNTGELFF.

The count of this clone is one. The chain combines TRBV15 with TRBJ2-7, with TRBD1 matching 8 bases. Germline V gene data show CDR1 as LNHNV and CDR2 as YYDKDF (reference sequence). This CDR3 is 18 amino acids long. Unmatched junction bases numbered 18, after V lost 7 bases and J lost 1 base. Here the CDR3 reads CATTEDRESDRESYEQYF. The CDR3 DNA sequence: TGTGCCACCACCGAGGACCGTGAATCGGACAGGGAGTCCTACGAGCAGTACTTC.

This chain uses TRBV6-1 with TRBJ2-1, with D possibly called TRBD1 or TRBD2 (6 bases each). The CDR3 is made up of 15 amino acids. The germline V gene has CDR1 MNHNS and CDR2 SASEGT. The V gene lost 3 bases and the J gene lost 1 base, with 10 bases spanning the gap. This CDR3 reads CASSDGGGSYNEQFF. The CDR3, as DNA: TGTGCCAGCAGTGACGGGGGCGGTTCCTACAATGAGCAGTTCTTC.

The rearrangement joins TRBV10-3 to TRBJ2-7; D call uncertain. V dropped 7 bases and J dropped 7 bases, with 14 bases sitting between them. The CDR3 is made up of 12 amino acids. The germline gives CDR1 ENHRY, CDR2 SYGVKD. CDR3 in amino acids: CAIKSYKEEQYF. In DNA, the CDR3 is TGTGCCATCAAGTCCTACAAAGAGGAGCAGTACTTC.

The gene calls are TRBV4-1 and TRBJ1-4; TRBD1 matches 12 bases. Germline CDR1 is MGHRA and CDR2 is YSYEKL. This CDR3 spans 16 amino acids. The trim removed 3 bases at V and 8 bases at J, leaving 7 bases unmatched. In DNA, the CDR3 is TGCGCCAGCAGCCAGGGGTCTGGGACAGGGGGCGAAAAACTGTTTTTT. Amino acid sequence: CASSQGSGTGGEKLFF.

The V and J genes are TRBV15 and TRBJ2-2; D unresolved. The CDR3 is 16 residues long. Germline loops: CDR1 LNHNV, CDR2 YYDKDF (reference sequence). Deletions cut 3 bases from V and 5 bases from J, with 16 bases between. CDR3 sequence (DNA): TGTGCCACCAGCAGCCCAGAGAGAAGCTATACCGGGGAGCTGTTTTTT. Its translation is CATSSPERSYTGELFF.